This T cell receptor beta chain derives from a study of CD8 T cells in Susac syndrome. From blood CD8+ and CD4+ T cells, TCR beta sequences were generated. Random hexamers were used to reverse transcribe roughly 0.45 to 1 ug of RNA. Multiplex immunoSEQ PCR targeted 54 Vbeta and 13 Jbeta TCR beta segments. One entry per CDR3 protein results from TCRdb running MiXCR on the immunoSEQ multiplex PCR reads. This sample has approximately 120,000 distinct CDR3 sequences; approximately 95% occur once, and the top ten carry roughly 0.3%. Trimming took off 4 bases at V and 0 bases at J, with 9 bases between the two ends. In germline, CDR1 is SQVTM, CDR2 ANQGSEA. CDR3 size: 13 residues.

This receptor was taken from a human donor with multiple sclerosis. Material: CD8+ T cells from PBMCs. This chain uses TRBV29-1 with TRBJ1-1, with D unclear. CDR3: CSVAASMNTEAFF. Written as DNA, the CDR3 is TGCAGCGTTGCGGCCAGCATGAACACTGAAGCTTTCTTT.